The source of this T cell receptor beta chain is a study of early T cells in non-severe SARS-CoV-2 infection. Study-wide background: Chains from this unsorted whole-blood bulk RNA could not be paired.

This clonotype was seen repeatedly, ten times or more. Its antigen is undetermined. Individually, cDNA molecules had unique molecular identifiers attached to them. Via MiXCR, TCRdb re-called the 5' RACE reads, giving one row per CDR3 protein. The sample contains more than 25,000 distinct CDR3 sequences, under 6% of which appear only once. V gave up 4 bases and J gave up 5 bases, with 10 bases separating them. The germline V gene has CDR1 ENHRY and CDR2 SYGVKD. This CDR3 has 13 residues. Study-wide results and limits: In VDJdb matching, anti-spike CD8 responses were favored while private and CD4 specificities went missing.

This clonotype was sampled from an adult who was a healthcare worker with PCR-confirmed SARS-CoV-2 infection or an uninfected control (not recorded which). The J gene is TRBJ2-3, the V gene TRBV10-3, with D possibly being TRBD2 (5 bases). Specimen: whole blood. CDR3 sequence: CAISVRLRDTQYF. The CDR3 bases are TGTGCCATCAGTGTGCGACTAAGAGATACGCAGTATTTT.